A selection of T cell receptor beta chains follows, all from one sample in a study of shared clonotypes between healthy human individuals. Assay: immunoSEQ multiplex PCR; the TCRdb copy retains only in-frame clones and omits some. Here the sample spans roughly 2,000,000 clones, about 95% being singletons. Sequenced material: naive CD8+ T cells sorted from blood. The origin of the receptors is a man between 18 and 35 years old in good health. Both conserved end residues are part of each CDR3. A D gene is named only where the DNA matches it firmly. For some rows the clone size is stated as once, few or many, or as a class when expanded; others skip it.

v_gene: TRBV9; j_gene: TRBJ2-1; d_gene: -; abundance: -; CDR3nt: TGTGCCAGCAGCCCCTACTGGGGGAGCTCCTACAATGAGCAGTTCTTC; CDR3aa: CASSPYWGSSYNEQFF
v_gene: TRBV5-6; j_gene: TRBJ2-3; d_gene: TRBD1; abundance: -; CDR3nt: TGTGCCAGCAGCTGGGGACAGGTTATATCAGATACGCAGTATTTT; CDR3aa: CASSWGQVISDTQYF
v_gene: TRBV27; j_gene: TRBJ2-1; d_gene: -; abundance: -; CDR3nt: TGTGCCAGCAGTTTTCCCACTAGCCATGAGCAGTTCTTC; CDR3aa: CASSFPTSHEQFF
v_gene: TRBV5-6; j_gene: TRBJ2-2; d_gene: TRBD2; abundance: -; CDR3nt: TGTGCCAGCAGCTTTAGCGGGAGAGACACCGGGGAGCTGTTTTTT; CDR3aa: CASSFSGRDTGELFF
v_gene: TRBV2; j_gene: TRBJ2-2; d_gene: -; abundance: -; CDR3nt: TGTGCCAGCAGTACGAACACCGGGGAGCTGTTTTTT; CDR3aa: CASSTNTGELFF
v_gene: TRBV4-1; j_gene: TRBJ2-5; d_gene: -; abundance: -; CDR3nt: TGCGCCAGCAGCCAAGGGTTTCTAGGGGAGACCCAGTACTTC; CDR3aa: CASSQGFLGETQYF
v_gene: TRBV5-4; j_gene: TRBJ2-1; d_gene: TRBD2; abundance: -; CDR3nt: TGTGCCAGCAGTTTTCTAGCGGGGGGGCCTTCGTACAATGAGCAGTTCTTC; CDR3aa: CASSFLAGGPSYNEQFF
v_gene: TRBV7-8; j_gene: TRBJ2-7; d_gene: -; abundance: -; CDR3nt: TGTGCCAGCGCGGCAGATCTGTCCTACGAGCAGTACTTC; CDR3aa: CASAADLSYEQYF
v_gene: TRBV5-1; j_gene: TRBJ2-5; d_gene: -; abundance: -; CDR3nt: TGCGCCAGCAGCTTGGAATACAGGGTAGTTTTGGAAGAGACCCAGTACTTC; CDR3aa: CASSLEYRVVLEETQYF
v_gene: TRBV29-1; j_gene: TRBJ1-2; d_gene: -; abundance: -; CDR3nt: TGCAGCGTTGAAGCGTTAGGGGCGGACTATGGCTACACCTTC; CDR3aa: CSVEALGADYGYTF
v_gene: TRBV7-8; j_gene: TRBJ2-2; d_gene: -; abundance: -; CDR3nt: TGTGCCAGCAGGGGACTGCTAGGGGGCGGGGAGCTGTTTTTT; CDR3aa: CASRGLLGGGELFF
v_gene: TRBV30; j_gene: TRBJ1-2; d_gene: TRBD1; abundance: -; CDR3nt: TGTGCCTGGAGGGGGGGGACAGGCCCAAGGGCCTTC; CDR3aa: CAWRGGTGPRAF
v_gene: TRBV5-1; j_gene: TRBJ2-7; d_gene: -; abundance: once; CDR3nt: TGCGCCAGCAGCTTCTCGGAAGCCTACGAGCAGTACTTC; CDR3aa: CASSFSEAYEQYF
v_gene: TRBV7-9; j_gene: TRBJ2-7; d_gene: -; abundance: -; CDR3nt: TGTGCCAGCAGCTCCGGAGAGGTGGGAGACGGGGGGCGTAACTACGAGCAGTACTTC; CDR3aa: CASSSGEVGDGGRNYEQYF
v_gene: TRBV30; j_gene: TRBJ2-7; d_gene: -; abundance: -; CDR3nt: TGTGCCTGGAGTTACGGGGGTGGGTACGAGCAGTACTTC; CDR3aa: CAWSYGGGYEQYF
v_gene: TRBV18; j_gene: TRBJ1-1; d_gene: -; abundance: -; CDR3nt: TGTGCCAGCTCACCCACCTTCGACCCATGGCCCACTGAAGCTTTCTTT; CDR3aa: CASSPTFDPWPTEAFF
v_gene: TRBV19; j_gene: TRBJ2-7; d_gene: -; abundance: -; CDR3nt: TGTGCCGCGTCTCCAGCGTTAACCTCCTACGAGCAGTACTTC; CDR3aa: CAASPALTSYEQYF
v_gene: TRBV4-2; j_gene: TRBJ2-7; d_gene: -; abundance: -; CDR3nt: TGTGCCAGCAGCCACGGGGAGTACGAGCAGTACTTC; CDR3aa: CASSHGEYEQYF
v_gene: TRBV6-1; j_gene: TRBJ2-3; d_gene: -; abundance: -; CDR3nt: TGTGCCAGCAGTGAAAGGTCCTATGGGCTCACAGATACGCAGTATTTT; CDR3aa: CASSERSYGLTDTQYF
v_gene: TRBV27; j_gene: TRBJ2-5; d_gene: TRBD2; abundance: once; CDR3nt: TGTGCCAGCAGTATAGGACTAGCGGGAGCAAAAGAGACCCAGTACTTC; CDR3aa: CASSIGLAGAKETQYF
v_gene: TRBV6-5; j_gene: TRBJ1-2; d_gene: TRBD1; abundance: -; CDR3nt: TGTGCCAGCAGTTTGTCTGGGACAGGCGTCTATGGCTACACCTTC; CDR3aa: CASSLSGTGVYGYTF
v_gene: TRBV30; j_gene: TRBJ2-1; d_gene: TRBD2; abundance: -; CDR3nt: TGTGCCTGGAGTGCGTTGGCGGGAGATGAGCAGTTCTTC; CDR3aa: CAWSALAGDEQFF
v_gene: TRBV5-5; j_gene: TRBJ2-7; d_gene: -; abundance: -; CDR3nt: TGTGCCAGCAGCTTGCGGCTTGTCTACGAGCAGTACTTC; CDR3aa: CASSLRLVYEQYF
v_gene: TRBV7-9; j_gene: TRBJ2-7; d_gene: -; abundance: once; CDR3nt: TGTGCCAGCGCATCCCCTTACGAGCAGTACTTC; CDR3aa: CASASPYEQYF
v_gene: TRBV15; j_gene: TRBJ1-4; d_gene: TRBD1; abundance: -; CDR3nt: TGTGCCACCAGCCCCGGACAGGTTGAGAAACTGTTTTTT; CDR3aa: CATSPGQVEKLFF
v_gene: TRBV6-1; j_gene: TRBJ2-7; d_gene: -; abundance: -; CDR3nt: TGTGCCAGCAGGCAGGGACCCTACGAGCAGTACTTC; CDR3aa: CASRQGPYEQYF
v_gene: TRBV7-9; j_gene: TRBJ1-1; d_gene: -; abundance: -; CDR3nt: TGTGCCAGCAGCTTGGTTGGAACAGGGAATACTGAAGCTTTCTTT; CDR3aa: CASSLVGTGNTEAFF
v_gene: TRBV7-9; j_gene: TRBJ2-5; d_gene: -; abundance: once; CDR3nt: TGTGCCAGCAGCCACCCGGTAGGCTCTGGTCAAGAGACCCAGTACTTC; CDR3aa: CASSHPVGSGQETQYF
v_gene: TRBV5-6; j_gene: TRBJ2-1; d_gene: TRBD2; abundance: -; CDR3nt: TGTGCCAGCAGCGCGGGGGGGAGTATTAGTGAGCAGTTCTTC; CDR3aa: CASSAGGSISEQFF
v_gene: TRBV4-1; j_gene: TRBJ1-3; d_gene: -; abundance: -; CDR3nt: TGCGCCAGCAGCCAAGATATGGGCTCTGGAAACACCATATATTTT; CDR3aa: CASSQDMGSGNTIYF
v_gene: TRBV19; j_gene: TRBJ1-1; d_gene: -; abundance: -; CDR3nt: TGTGCCAGTAGTTCCGACAGGAACACTGAAGCTTTCTTT; CDR3aa: CASSSDRNTEAFF